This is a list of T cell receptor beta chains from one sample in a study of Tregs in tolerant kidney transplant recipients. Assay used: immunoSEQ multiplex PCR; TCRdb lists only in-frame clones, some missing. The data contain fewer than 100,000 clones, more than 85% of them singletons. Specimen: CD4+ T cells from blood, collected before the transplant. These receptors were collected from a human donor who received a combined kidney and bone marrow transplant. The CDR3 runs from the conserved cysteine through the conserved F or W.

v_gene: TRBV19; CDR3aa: CASSTRQGAKEKLFF
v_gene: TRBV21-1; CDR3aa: CASSKAGAGGATYEQYF
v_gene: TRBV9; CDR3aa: CASSVTGGVTEAFF
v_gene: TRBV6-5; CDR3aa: CASSPPGDGNTIYF
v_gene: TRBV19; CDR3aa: CASSYGRGDTGELFF
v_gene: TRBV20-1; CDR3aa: CSAAREHEQFF
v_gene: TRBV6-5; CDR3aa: CASGKGVGDTEAFF
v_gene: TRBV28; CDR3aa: CASTKKYRGSYEQYF
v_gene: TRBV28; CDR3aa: CASSLRTTSTDTQYF
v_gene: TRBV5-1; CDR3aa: CASSLGENYGYTF
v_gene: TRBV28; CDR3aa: CASTTVTSNQPQHF
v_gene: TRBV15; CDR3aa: CATSSVGRNQPQHF
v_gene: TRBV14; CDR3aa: CASSQWRERSTDTQYF
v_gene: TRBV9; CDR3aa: CASSVGQTNTEAFF
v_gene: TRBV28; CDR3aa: CASSLSGQKTANYGYTF
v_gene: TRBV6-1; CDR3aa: CASSAGGRSNQPQHF
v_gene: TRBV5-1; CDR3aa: CASSLVQETQYF
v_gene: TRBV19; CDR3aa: CASRMVLTDTQYF
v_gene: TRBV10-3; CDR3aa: CAISESGSTYEQYF
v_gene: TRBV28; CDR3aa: CASSFSETQYF
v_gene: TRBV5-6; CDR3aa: CASSGGGPQETQYF
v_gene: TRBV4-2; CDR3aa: CASSQEGTNSYEQYF
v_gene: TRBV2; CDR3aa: CASMRTAGNTIYF
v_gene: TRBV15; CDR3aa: CATSRDRAGVAGELFF
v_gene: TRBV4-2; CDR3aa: CASSHDDRVLKTQYF
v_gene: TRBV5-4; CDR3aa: CASRRETETQYF